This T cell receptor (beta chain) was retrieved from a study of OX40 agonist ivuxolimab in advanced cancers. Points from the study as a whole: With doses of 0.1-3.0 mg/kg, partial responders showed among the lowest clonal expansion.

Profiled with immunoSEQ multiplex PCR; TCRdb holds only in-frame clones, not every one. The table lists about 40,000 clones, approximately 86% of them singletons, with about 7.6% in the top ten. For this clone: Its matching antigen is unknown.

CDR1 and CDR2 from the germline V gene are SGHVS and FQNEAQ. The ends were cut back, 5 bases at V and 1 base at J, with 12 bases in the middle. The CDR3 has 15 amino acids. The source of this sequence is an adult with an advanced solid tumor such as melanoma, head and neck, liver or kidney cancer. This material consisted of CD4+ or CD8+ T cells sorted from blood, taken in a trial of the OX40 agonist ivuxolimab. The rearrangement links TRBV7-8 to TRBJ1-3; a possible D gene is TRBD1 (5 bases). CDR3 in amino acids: CASSTYRGSGNTIYF. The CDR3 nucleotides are TGTGCCAGCAGCACCTATCGGGGGTCTGGAAACACCATATATTTT.